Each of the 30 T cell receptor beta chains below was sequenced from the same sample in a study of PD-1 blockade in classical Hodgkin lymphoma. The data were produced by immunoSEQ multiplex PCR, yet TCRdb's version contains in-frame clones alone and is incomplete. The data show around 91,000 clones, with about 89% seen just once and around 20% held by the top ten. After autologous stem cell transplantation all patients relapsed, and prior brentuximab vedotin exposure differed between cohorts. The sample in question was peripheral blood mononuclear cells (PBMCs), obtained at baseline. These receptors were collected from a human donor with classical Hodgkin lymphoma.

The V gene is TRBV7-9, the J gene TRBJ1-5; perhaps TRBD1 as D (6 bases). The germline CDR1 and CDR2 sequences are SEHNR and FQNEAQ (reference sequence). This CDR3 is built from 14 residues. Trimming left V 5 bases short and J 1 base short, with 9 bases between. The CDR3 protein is CASSVQGSNQPQHF. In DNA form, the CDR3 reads TGTGCCAGCAGCGTACAGGGCAGCAATCAGCCCCAGCATTTT.

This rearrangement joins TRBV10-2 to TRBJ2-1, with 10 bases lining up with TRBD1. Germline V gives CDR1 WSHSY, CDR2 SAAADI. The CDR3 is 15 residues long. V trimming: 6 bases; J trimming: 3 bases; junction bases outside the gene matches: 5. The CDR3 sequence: CASRGGQGSYNEQFF. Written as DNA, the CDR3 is TGCGCCAGCAGGGGGGGACAGGGGAGCTACAATGAGCAGTTCTTC.

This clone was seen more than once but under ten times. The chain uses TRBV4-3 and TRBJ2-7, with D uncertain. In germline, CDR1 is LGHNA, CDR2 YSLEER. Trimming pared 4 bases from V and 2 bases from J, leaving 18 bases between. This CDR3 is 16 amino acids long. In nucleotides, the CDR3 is TGCGCCAGCAGCCGGGAAGGGTTTGGGATTGCCTACGAGCAGTACTTC. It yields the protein CASSREGFGIAYEQYF.

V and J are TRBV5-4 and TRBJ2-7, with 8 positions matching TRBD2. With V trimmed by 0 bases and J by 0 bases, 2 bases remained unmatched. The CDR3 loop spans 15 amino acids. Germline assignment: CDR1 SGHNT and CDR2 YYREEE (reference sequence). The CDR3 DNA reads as TGTGCCAGCAGCTTGGCGCGGGAGGCCTCCTACGAGCAGTACTTC. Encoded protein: CASSLAREASYEQYF.

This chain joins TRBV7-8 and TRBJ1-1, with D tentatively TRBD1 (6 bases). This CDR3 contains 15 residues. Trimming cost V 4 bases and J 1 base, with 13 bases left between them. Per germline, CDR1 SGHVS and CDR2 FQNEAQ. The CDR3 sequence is CASSSGQNGNTEAFF. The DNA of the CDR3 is TGTGCCAGCAGCTCGGGACAAAATGGGAACACTGAAGCTTTCTTT.

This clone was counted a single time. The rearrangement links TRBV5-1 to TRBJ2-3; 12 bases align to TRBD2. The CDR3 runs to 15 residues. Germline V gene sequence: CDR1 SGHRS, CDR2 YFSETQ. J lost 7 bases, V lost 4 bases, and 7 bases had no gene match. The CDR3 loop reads CASSALAGGRNTQYF. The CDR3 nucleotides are TGCGCCAGCAGCGCACTAGCGGGAGGACGCAATACGCAGTATTTT.

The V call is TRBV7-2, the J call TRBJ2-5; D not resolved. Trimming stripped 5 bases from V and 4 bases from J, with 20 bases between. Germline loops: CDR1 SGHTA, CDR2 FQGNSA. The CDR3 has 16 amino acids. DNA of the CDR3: TGTGCCAGCAGCCCCGCGCGCCTCAACGGTAGAGAGACCCAGTACTTC. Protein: CASSPARLNGRETQYF.

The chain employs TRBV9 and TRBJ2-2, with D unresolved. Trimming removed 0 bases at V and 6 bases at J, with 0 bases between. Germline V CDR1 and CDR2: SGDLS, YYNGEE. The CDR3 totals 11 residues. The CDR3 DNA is TGTGCCAGCAGCGTAGCCGGGGAGCTGTTTTTT. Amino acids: CASSVAGELFF.

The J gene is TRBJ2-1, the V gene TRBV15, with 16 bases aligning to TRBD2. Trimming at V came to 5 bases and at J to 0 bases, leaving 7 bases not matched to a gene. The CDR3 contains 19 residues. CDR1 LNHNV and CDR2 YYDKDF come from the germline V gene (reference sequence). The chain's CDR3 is CATSRGLAGGTSSYNEQFF. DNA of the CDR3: TGTGCCACCAGCCGGGGACTAGCGGGAGGGACGAGCTCCTACAATGAGCAGTTCTTC.

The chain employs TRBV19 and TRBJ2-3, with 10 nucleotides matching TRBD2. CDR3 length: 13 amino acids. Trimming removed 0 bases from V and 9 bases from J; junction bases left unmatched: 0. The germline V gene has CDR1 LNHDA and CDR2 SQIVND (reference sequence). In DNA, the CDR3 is TGTGCCAGTAGTATAGATAGCGGGAGGACGCAGTATTTT. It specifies CASSIDSGRTQYF.

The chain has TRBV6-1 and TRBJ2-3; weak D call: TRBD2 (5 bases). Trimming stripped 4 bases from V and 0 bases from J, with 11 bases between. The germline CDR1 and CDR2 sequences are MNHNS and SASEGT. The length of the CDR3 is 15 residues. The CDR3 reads CASSGPSSSTDTQYF. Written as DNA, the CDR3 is TGTGCCAGCAGTGGGCCTAGCAGCAGCACAGATACGCAGTATTTT.

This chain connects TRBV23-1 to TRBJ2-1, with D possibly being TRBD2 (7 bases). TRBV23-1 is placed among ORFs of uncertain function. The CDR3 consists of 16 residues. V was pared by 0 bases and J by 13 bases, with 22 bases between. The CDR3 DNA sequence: TGCGCCAGCAGTCAATCCTCGGGGGGCCTCCGAAAGGAACAGTTCTTC. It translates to CASSQSSGGLRKEQFF.

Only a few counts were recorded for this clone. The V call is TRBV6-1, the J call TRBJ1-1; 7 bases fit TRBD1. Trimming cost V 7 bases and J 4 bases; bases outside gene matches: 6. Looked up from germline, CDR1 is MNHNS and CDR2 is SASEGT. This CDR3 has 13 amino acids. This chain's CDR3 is CASNIQGSTEAFF. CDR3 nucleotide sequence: TGTGCCAGCAATATACAGGGGAGCACTGAAGCTTTCTTT.

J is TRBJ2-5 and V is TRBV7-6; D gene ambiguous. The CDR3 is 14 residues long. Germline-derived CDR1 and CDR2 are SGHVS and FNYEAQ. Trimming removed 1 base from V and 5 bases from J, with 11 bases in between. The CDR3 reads CASSLGLAEETQYF. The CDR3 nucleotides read TGTGCCAGCAGCTTAGGGTTGGCAGAGGAGACCCAGTACTTC. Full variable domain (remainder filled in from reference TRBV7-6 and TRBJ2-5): GAGVSQSPRYKVTKRGQDVALRCDPISGHVSLYWYRQALGQGPEFLTYFNYEAQQDKSGLPNDRFSAERPEGSISTLTIQRTEQRDSAMYRCASSLGLAEETQYFGPGTRLLVL.

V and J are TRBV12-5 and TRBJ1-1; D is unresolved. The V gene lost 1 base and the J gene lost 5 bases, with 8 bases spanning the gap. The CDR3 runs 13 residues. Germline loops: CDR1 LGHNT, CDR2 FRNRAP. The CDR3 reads CASGLGTGTEAFF. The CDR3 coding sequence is TGTGCTAGTGGTTTGGGGACGGGGACTGAAGCTTTCTTT. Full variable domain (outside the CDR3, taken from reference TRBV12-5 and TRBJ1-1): DARVTQTPRHKVTEMGQEVTMRCQPILGHNTVFWYRQTMMQGLELLAYFRNRAPLDDSGMPKDRFSAEMPDATLATLKIQPSEPRDSAVYFCASGLGTGTEAFFGQGTRLTVV.

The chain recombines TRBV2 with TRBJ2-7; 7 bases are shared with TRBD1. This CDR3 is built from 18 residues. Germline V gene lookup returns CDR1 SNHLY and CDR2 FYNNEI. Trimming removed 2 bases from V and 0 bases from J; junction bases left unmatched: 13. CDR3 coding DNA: TGTGCCAGCAGTGAAAAGGGGTCTGGGACAGTCCTCTCCTACGAGCAGTACTTC. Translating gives CASSEKGSGTVLSYEQYF. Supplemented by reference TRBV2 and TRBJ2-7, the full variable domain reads EPEVTQTPSHQVTQMGQEVILRCVPISNHLYFYWYRQILGQKVEFLVSFYNNEISEKSEIFDDQFSVERPDGSNFTLKIRSTKLEDSAMYFCASSEKGSGTVLSYEQYFGPGTRLTVT.

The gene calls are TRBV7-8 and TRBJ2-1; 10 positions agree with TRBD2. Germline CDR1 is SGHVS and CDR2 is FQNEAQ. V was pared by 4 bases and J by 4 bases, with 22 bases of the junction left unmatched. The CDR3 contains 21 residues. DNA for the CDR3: TGTGCCAGCAGCTCCCTACCTAGCGGGAGCAAACTTTTAGATTTGTACAATGAGCAGTTCTTC. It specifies CASSSLPSGSKLLDLYNEQFF.

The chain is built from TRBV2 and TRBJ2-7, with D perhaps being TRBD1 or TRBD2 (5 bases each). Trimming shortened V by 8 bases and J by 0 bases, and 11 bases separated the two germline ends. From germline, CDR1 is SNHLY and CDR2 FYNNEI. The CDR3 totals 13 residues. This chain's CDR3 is CASERGSSYEQYF. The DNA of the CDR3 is TGTGCCAGCGAGAGGGGAAGCTCCTACGAGCAGTACTTC.

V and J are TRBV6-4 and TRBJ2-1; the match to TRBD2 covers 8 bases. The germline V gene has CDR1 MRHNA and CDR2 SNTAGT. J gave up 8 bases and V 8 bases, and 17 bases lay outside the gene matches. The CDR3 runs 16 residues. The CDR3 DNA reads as TGTGCCAGCCGCCGGGAATTTTCGGGAGGGCCCTATGAGCAGTTCTTC. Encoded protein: CASRREFSGGPYEQFF.

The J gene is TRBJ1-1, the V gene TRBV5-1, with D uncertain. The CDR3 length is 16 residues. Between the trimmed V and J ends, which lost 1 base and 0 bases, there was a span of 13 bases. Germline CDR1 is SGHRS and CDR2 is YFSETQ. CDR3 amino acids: CASSLPHTGVNTEAFF. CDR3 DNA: TGCGCCAGCAGCTTGCCCCACACTGGAGTGAACACTGAAGCTTTCTTT.

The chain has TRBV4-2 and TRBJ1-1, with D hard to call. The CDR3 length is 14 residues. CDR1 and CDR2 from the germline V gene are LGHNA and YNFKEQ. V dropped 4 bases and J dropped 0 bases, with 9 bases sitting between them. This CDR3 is CASSRRSLNTEAFF. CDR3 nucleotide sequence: TGTGCCAGCAGCCGCAGAAGTTTGAACACTGAAGCTTTCTTT.

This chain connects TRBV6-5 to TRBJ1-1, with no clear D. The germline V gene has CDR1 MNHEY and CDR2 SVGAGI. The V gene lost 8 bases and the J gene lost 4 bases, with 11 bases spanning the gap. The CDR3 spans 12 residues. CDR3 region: CASLDRGTEAFF. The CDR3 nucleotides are TGTGCCAGCTTGGACCGGGGCACTGAAGCTTTCTTT.

DNA for the CDR3: TGTGCCAGCAGTCCCCGGGACATCCGGATTAATGGCTACACCTTC. This translates into CASSPRDIRINGYTF. The chain carries TRBV28 and TRBJ1-2, with D tentatively TRBD1 (6 bases). Germline lookup yields CDR1 MDHEN and CDR2 SYDVKM. The V gene lost 5 bases and the J gene lost 6 bases, with 19 bases spanning the gap. The CDR3 is 15 amino acids.

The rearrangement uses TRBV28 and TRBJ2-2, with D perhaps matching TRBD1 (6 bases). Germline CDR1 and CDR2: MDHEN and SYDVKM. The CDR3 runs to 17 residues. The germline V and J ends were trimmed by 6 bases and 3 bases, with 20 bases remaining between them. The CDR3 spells CASSPPTQGLYTGELFF. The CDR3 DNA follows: TGTGCCAGCAGCCCCCCAACGCAGGGGCTTTACACCGGGGAGCTGTTTTTT.

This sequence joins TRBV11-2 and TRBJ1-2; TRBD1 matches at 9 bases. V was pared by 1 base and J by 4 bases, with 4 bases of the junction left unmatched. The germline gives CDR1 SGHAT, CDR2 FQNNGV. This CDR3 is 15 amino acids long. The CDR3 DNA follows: TGTGCCAGCAGCTTAGGAGGGACAGGGAGCTATGGCTACACCTTC. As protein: CASSLGGTGSYGYTF.

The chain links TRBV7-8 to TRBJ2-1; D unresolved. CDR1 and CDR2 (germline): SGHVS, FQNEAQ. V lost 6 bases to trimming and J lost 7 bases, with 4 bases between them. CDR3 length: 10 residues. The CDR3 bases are TGTGCCAGCAGGGAAAATGAGCAGTTCTTC. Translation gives CASRENEQFF.

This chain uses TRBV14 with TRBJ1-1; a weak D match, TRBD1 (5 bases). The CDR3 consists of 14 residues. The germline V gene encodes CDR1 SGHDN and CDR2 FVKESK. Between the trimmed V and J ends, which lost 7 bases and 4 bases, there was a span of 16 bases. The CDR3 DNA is TGTGCCAGCACCCGGGGGGGGTACGCCACTGAAGCTTTCTTT. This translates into CASTRGGYATEAFF. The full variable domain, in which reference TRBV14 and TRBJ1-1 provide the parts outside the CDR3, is EAGVTQFPSHSVIEKGQTVTLRCDPISGHDNLYWYRRVMGKEIKFLLHFVKESKQDESGMPNNRFLAERTGGTYSTLKVQPAELEDSGVYFCASTRGGYATEAFFGQGTRLTVV.

Written as DNA, the CDR3 is TGTGCCAGCAGACAGACCGCGAACACCGGGGAGCTGTTTTTT. Protein sequence: CASRQTANTGELFF. The J gene is TRBJ2-2, the V gene TRBV2; D is unresolved. The CDR3 totals 14 residues. Germline V gene data show CDR1 as SNHLY and CDR2 as FYNNEI. Trimming cost V 6 bases and J 0 bases, with 8 bases left between them.

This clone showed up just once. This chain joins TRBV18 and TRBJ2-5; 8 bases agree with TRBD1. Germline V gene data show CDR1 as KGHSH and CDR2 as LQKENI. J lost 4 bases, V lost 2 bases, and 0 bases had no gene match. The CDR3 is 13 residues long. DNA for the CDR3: TGTGCCAGCTCACCAGGACAGGGAGAGACCCAGTACTTC. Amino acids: CASSPGQGETQYF.

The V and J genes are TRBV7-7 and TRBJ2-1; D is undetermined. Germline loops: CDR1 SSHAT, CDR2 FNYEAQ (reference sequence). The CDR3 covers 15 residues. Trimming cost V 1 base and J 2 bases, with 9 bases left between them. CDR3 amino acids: CASSLDAGPYNEQFF. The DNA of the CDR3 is TGTGCCAGCAGCTTAGACGCAGGCCCCTACAATGAGCAGTTCTTC.